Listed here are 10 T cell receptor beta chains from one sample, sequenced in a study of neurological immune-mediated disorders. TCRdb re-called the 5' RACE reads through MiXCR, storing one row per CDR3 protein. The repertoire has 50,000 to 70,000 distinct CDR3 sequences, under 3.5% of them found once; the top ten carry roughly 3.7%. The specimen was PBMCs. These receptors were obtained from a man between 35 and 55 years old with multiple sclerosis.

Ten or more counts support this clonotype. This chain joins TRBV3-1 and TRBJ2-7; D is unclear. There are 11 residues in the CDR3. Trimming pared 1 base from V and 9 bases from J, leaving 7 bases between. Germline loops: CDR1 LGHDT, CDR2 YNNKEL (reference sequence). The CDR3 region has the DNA TGTGCCAGCAGCCAAGGTATGGGGCAGTACTTC. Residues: CASSQGMGQYF.

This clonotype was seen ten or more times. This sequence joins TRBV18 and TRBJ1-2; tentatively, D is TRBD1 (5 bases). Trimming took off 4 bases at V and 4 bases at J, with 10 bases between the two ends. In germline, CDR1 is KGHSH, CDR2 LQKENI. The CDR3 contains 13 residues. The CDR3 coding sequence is TGTGCCAGCTCACTGGACAAGTTCTATGGCTACACCTTC. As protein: CASSLDKFYGYTF. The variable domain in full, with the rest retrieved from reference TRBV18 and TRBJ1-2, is NAGVMQNPRHLVRRRGQEARLRCSPMKGHSHVYWYRQLPEEGLKFMVYLQKENIIDESGMPKERFSAEFPKEGPSILRIQQVVRGDSAAYFCASSLDKFYGYTFGSGTRLTVV.

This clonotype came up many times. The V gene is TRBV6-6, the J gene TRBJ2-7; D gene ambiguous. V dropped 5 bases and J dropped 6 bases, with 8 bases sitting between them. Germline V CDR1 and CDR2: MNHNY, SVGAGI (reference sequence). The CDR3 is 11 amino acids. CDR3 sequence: CASSTTVEQYF. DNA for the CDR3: TGTGCCAGCAGTACTACAGTCGAGCAGTACTTC.

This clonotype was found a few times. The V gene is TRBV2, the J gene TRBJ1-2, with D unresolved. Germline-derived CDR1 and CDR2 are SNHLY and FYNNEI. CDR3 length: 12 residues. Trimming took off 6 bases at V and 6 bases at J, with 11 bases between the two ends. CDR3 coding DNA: TGTGCCAGCAGCGTCAGTGGGAATGGCTACACCTTC. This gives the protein CASSVSGNGYTF.

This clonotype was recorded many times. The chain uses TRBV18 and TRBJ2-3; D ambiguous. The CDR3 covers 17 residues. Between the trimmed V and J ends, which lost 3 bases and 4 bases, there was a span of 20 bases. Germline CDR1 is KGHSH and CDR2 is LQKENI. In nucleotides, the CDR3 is TGTGCCAGCTCACCGGCGATCGCGAAGAGTAGCCCAGATACGCAGTATTTT. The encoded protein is CASSPAIAKSSPDTQYF. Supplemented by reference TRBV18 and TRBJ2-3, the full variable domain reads NAGVMQNPRHLVRRRGQEARLRCSPMKGHSHVYWYRQLPEEGLKFMVYLQKENIIDESGMPKERFSAEFPKEGPSILRIQQVVRGDSAAYFCASSPAIAKSSPDTQYFGPGTRLTVL.

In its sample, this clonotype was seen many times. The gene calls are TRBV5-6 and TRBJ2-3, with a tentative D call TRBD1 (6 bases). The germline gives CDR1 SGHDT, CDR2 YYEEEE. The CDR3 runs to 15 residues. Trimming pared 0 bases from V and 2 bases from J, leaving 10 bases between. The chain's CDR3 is CASSLDRAYTDTQYF. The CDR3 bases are TGTGCCAGCAGCTTGGACAGGGCCTACACAGATACGCAGTATTTT.

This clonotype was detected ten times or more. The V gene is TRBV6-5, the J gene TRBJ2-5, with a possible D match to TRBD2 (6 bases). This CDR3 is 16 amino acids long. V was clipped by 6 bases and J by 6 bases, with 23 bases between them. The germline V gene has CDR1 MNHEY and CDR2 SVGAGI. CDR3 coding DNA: TGTGCCAGCAGGGAAAGATGGGGGACTCCCCCTAAGACCCAGTACTTC. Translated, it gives CASRERWGTPPKTQYF.

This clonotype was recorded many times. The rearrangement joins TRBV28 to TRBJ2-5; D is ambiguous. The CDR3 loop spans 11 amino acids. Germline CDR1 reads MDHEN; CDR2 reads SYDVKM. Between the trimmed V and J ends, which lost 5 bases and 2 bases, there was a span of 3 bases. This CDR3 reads CASSRQETQYF. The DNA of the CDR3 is TGTGCCAGCAGTCGACAAGAGACCCAGTACTTC.

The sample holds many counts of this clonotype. The chain's CDR3 is CASSLDRFEQPNSPLHF. The CDR3 nucleotides read TGCGCCAGCAGCTTGGATCGTTTCGAACAGCCTAATTCACCCCTCCACTTT. This chain uses TRBV5-1 with TRBJ1-6; no definite D call. Germline CDR1 and CDR2: SGHRS and YFSETQ. The ends were cut back, 0 bases at V and 6 bases at J, with 16 bases in the middle. This CDR3 is built from 17 residues. The full variable domain, with the rest looked up from reference TRBV5-1 and TRBJ1-6, is KAGVTQTPRYLIKTRGQQVTLSCSPISGHRSVSWYQQTPGQGLQFLFEYFSETQRNKGNFPGRFSGRQFSNSRSEMNVSTLELGDSALYLCASSLDRFEQPNSPLHFGNGTRLTVT.

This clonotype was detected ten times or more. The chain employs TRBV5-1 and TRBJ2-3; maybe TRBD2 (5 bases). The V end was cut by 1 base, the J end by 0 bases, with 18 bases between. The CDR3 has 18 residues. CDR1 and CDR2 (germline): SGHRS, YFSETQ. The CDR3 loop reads CASSLRTSLSGSTDTQYF. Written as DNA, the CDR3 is TGCGCCAGCAGCTTGCGTACTAGTCTCTCCGGGAGCACAGATACGCAGTATTTT.